This T cell receptor beta chain was captured by sequencing in a study of Ad26.COV2.S vaccination and SARS-CoV-2 variants. Background on the study: In the COV1001 trial, the donor was in the Ad26.COV2.S arm.

The treatment was: 15 to 20 received Ad26.COV2.S at low or high dose, single or two shots; several received placebo; per-sample allocation not given. It was on day 63 after the first vaccine or placebo injection that samples were taken. Profiling relied on immunoSEQ multiplex PCR, and the TCRdb table lists in-frame clones only, not all of them. The data show hundreds of thousands of clones, 70% to 90% seen once. This CDR3 region has 14 residues. The junction had 5 bases not matched to a gene; V was cut back by 6 bases and J by 3 bases. Germline V CDR1 and CDR2: SNHLY, FYNNEI. The sequencing here drew on peripheral blood, taken in a trial of Ad26.COV2.S vaccine versus placebo. The gene calls are TRBV2 and TRBJ2-7; TRBD2 matches at 10 bases. The sequence came from a person aged 18-65 years who received the Ad26.COV2.S COVID-19 vaccine or a placebo. The CDR3 region is CASRDQREGYEQYF. DNA for the CDR3: TGTGCCAGCAGGGACCAGCGGGAGGGCTACGAGCAGTACTTC. The full variable domain, completed using reference TRBV2 and TRBJ2-7, is EPEVTQTPSHQVTQMGQEVILRCVPISNHLYFYWYRQILGQKVEFLVSFYNNEISEKSEIFDDQFSVERPDGSNFTLKIRSTKLEDSAMYFCASRDQREGYEQYFGPGTRLTVT.